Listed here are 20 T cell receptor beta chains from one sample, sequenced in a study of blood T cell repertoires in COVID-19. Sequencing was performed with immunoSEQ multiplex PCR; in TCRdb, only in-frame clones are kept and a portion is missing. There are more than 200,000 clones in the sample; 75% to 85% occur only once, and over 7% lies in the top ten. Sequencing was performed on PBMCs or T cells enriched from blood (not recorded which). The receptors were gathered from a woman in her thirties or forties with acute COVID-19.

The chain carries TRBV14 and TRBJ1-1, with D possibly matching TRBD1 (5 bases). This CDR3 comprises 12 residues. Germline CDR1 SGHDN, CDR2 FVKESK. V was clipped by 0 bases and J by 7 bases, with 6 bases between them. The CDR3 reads CASSQERGEAFF. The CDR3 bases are TGTGCCAGCAGCCAAGAAAGGGGTGAAGCTTTCTTT.

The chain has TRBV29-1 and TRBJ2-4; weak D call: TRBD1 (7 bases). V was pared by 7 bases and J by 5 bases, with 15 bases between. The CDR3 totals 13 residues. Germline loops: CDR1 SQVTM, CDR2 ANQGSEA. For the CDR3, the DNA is TGCAGCGCTGCGGGACAGCAACAAAACATTCAGTACTTC. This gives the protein CSAAGQQQNIQYF.

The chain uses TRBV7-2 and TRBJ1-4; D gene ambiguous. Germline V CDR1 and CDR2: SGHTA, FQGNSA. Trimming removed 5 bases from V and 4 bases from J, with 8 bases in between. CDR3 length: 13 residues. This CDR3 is CASSPLLNEKLFF. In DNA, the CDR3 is TGTGCCAGCAGCCCCCTCCTTAATGAAAAACTGTTTTTT.

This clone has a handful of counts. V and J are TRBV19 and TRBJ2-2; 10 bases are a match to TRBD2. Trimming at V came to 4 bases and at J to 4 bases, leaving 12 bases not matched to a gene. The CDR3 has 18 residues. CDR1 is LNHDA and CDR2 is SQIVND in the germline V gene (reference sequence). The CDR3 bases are TGTGCCAGTAGTAATCGTAGCGGGAGGAGACGTGGCACCGGGGAGCTGTTTTTT. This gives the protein CASSNRSGRRRGTGELFF.

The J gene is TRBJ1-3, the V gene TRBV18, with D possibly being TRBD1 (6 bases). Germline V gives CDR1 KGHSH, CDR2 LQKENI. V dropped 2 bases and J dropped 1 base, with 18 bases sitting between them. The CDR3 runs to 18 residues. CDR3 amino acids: CASSPGAGTPDSGNTIYF. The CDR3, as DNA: TGTGCCAGCTCACCAGGAGCCGGGACACCCGATTCTGGAAACACCATATATTTT.

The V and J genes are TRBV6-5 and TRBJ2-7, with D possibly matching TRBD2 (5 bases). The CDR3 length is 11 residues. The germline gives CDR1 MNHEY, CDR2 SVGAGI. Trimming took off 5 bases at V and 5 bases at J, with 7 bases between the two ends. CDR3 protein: CASSLRDEQYF. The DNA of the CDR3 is TGTGCCAGCAGTCTGAGGGACGAGCAGTACTTC.

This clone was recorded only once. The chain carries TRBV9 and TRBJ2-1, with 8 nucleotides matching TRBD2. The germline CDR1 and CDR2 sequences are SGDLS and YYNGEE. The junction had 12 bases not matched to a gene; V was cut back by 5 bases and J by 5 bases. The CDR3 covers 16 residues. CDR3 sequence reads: CASRNFSGSNHNEQFF. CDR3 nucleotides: TGTGCCAGCAGAAATTTCAGCGGGAGTAACCACAATGAGCAGTTCTTC. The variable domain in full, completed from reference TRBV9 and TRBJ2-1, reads DSGVTQTPKHLITATGQRVTLRCSPRSGDLSVYWYQQSLDQGLQFLIQYYNGEERAKGNILERFSAQQFPDLHSELNLSSLELGDSALYFCASRNFSGSNHNEQFFGPGTRLTVL.

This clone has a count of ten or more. In DNA form, the CDR3 reads TGTGCCAGCAGCTTAGAAAGGGGTAATAATGAAAAACTGTTTTTT. Translating gives CASSLERGNNEKLFF. The gene calls are TRBV7-8 and TRBJ1-4, with a tentative D call TRBD1 (5 bases). V dropped 1 base and J dropped 4 bases, with 10 bases sitting between them. This CDR3 region has 15 residues. CDR1 and CDR2 (germline): SGHVS, FQNEAQ.

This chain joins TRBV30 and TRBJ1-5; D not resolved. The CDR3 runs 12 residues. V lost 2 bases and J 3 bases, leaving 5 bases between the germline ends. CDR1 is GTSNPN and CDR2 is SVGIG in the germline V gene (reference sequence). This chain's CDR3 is CAWSSINQPQHF. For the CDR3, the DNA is TGTGCCTGGAGTTCAATCAATCAGCCCCAGCATTTT.

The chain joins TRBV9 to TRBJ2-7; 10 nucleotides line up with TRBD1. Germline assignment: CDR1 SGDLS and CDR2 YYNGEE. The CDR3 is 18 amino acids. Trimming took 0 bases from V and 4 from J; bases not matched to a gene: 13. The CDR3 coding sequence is TGTGCCAGCAGCGTAGAGTCTTCGTGTTGGGACAGGGGTTACGAGCAGTACTTC. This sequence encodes CASSVESSCWDRGYEQYF.

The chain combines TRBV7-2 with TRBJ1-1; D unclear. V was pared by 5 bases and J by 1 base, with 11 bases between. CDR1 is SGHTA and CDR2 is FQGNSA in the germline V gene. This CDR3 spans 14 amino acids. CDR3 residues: CASSRGSTNTEAFF. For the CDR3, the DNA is TGTGCCAGCAGCCGTGGGAGTACGAACACTGAAGCTTTCTTT. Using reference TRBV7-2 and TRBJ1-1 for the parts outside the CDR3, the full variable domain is GAGVSQSPSNKVTEKGKDVELRCDPISGHTALYWYRQSLGQGLEFLIYFQGNSAPDKSGLPSDRFSAERTGGSVSTLTIQRTQQEDSAVYLCASSRGSTNTEAFFGQGTRLTVV.

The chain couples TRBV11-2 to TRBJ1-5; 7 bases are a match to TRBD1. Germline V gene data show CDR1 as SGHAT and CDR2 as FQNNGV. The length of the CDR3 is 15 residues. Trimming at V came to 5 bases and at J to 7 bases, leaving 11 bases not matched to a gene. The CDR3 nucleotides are TGTGCCAGCAGCAGATCACAGGGGCGAAACCAGCCCCAGCATTTT. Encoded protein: CASSRSQGRNQPQHF.

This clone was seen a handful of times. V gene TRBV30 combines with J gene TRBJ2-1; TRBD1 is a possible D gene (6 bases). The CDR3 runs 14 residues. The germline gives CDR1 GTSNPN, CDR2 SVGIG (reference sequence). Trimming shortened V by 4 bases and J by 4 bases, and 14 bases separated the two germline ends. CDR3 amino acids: CAWIRGTPYNEQFF. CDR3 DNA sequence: TGTGCCTGGATAAGAGGGACACCTTACAATGAGCAGTTCTTC.

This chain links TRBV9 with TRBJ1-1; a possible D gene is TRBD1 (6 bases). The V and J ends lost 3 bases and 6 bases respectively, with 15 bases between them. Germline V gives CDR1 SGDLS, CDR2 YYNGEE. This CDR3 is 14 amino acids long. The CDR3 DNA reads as TGTGCCAGCAGCGCCCCCGGGGGGGGCTCTGAAGCTTTCTTT. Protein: CASSAPGGGSEAFF.

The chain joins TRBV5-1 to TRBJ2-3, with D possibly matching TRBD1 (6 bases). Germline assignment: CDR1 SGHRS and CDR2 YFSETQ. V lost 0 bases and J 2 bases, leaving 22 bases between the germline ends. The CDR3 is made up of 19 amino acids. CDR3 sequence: CASSLDPILQGPNTDTQYF. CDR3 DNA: TGCGCCAGCAGCTTGGACCCTATCTTACAGGGCCCCAACACAGATACGCAGTATTTT.

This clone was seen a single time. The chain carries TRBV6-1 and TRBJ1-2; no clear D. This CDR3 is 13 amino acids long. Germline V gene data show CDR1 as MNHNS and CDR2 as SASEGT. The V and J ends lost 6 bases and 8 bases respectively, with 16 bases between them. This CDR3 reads CASSLKPREGYTF. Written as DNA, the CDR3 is TGTGCCAGCAGCCTCAAACCTCGGGAAGGCTACACCTTC.

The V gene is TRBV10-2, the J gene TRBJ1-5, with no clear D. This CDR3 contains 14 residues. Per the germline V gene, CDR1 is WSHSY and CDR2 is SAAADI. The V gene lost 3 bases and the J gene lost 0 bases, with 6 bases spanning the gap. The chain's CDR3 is CASSDSVSNQPQHF. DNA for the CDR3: TGCGCCAGCAGTGACTCAGTTAGCAATCAGCCCCAGCATTTT.

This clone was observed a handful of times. In DNA, the CDR3 is TGCAGCGTTGGTCTATCCCCCACGGACAGGTCTGGGGCCAACGTCCTGACTTTC. Translating gives CSVGLSPTDRSGANVLTF. This rearrangement joins TRBV29-1 to TRBJ2-6; 7 nucleotides agree with TRBD1. The CDR3 extends over 18 amino acids. The junction had 13 bases not matched to a gene; V was cut back by 4 bases and J by 1 base. Germline V gene sequence: CDR1 SQVTM, CDR2 ANQGSEA.

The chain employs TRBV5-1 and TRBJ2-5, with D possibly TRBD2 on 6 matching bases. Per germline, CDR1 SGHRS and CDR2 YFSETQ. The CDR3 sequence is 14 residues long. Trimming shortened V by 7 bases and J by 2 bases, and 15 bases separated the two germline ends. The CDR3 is CASQGGGQQETQYF. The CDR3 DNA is TGCGCCAGCCAGGGAGGAGGGCAGCAAGAGACCCAGTACTTC.

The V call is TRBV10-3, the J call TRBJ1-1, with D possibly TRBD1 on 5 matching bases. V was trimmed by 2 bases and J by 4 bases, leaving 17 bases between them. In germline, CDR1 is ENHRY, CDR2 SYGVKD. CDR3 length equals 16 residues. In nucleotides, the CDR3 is TGTGCCATCAGTGAGGGAGGGATAGGGGTAGGCACTGAAGCTTTCTTT. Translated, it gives CAISEGGIGVGTEAFF.